The clone carrying this T cell receptor beta chain was observed a few times. Antigen specificity is unknown. The sample carries other DNA sequences with the same CDR3. These data come from a study of cytomegalovirus exposure and HLA in healthy donors. Overall study findings and caveats: The study assumed roughly uniform donor sequencing depth for presence/absence analyses. Among the most significant clusters, several appeared linked to common viral pathogens in a later analysis. The authors later linked a missense DCLRE1C variant to TCR beta V- and J-gene trimming.

Use of 60 Vbeta and 13 Jbeta primers characterized the PCR. Assay: immunoSEQ multiplex PCR; the TCRdb copy retains only in-frame clones and omits some. Of over 150,000 clones in the sample, about 75% were seen once. The CDR3 covers 18 residues. Trimming took 6 bases from V and 1 from J, leaving 19 bases between them. From germline, CDR1 is SNHLY and CDR2 FYNNEI. Sequenced: PBMCs. The V gene is TRBV2, the J gene TRBJ2-6, with a possible D match to TRBD2 (6 bases). The TCR comes from a male donor in good health and CMV-seropositive. CDR3 bases: TGTGCCAGCAGCCAACATGGGACGGAGGGGTCTGGGGCCAACGTCCTGACTTTC. Encoded protein: CASSQHGTEGSGANVLTF.